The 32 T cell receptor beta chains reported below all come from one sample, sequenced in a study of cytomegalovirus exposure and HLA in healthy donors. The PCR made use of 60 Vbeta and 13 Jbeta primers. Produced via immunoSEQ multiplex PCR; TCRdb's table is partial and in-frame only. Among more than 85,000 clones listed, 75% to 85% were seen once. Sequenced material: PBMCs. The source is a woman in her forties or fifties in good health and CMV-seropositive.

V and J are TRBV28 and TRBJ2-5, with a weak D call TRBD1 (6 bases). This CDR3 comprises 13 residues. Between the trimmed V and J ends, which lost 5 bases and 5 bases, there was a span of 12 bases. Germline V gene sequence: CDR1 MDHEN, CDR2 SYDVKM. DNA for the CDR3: TGTGCCAGCAGTCGTCAGGGGCCGGAGACCCAGTACTTC. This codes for CASSRQGPETQYF.

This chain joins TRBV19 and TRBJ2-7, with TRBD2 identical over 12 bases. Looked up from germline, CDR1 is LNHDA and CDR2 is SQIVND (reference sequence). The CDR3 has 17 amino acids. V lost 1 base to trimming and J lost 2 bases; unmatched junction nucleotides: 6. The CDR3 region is CASSIVRLAGEPYEQYF. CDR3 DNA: TGTGCCAGTAGTATAGTCCGACTAGCGGGGGAACCCTACGAGCAGTACTTC.

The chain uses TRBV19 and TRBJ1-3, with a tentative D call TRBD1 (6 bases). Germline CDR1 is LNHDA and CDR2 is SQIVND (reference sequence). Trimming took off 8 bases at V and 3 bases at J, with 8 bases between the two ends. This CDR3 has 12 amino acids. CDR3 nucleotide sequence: TGTGCCAGTGCAGGGGTTGGAAACACCATATATTTT. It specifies CASAGVGNTIYF.

Here the CDR3 reads CASSLGGTGAFEQYF. CDR3 nucleotides: TGTGCCAGCAGCTTGGGTGGGACAGGGGCCTTCGAGCAGTACTTC. This chain uses TRBV5-8 with TRBJ2-7; 10 bases map to TRBD1. The CDR3 loop spans 15 amino acids. Germline V gene data show CDR1 as SGHTS and CDR2 as YDEGEE. The ends lost 0 bases at V and 6 bases at J; junction bases unmatched: 6.

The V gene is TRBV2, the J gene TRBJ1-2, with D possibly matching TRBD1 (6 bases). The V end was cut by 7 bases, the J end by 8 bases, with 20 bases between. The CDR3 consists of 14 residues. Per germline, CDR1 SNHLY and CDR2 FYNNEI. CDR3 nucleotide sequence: TGTGCCAGCACTCTCTCCCCACAGGGCGGAGGCTACACCTTC. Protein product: CASTLSPQGGGYTF.

As DNA, the CDR3 is TGTGCCAGTAGTATAATTCCTCTAAATCAGCCCCAGCATTTT. Protein product: CASSIIPLNQPQHF. This sequence joins TRBV19 and TRBJ1-5, with D unresolved. Germline V gene lookup returns CDR1 LNHDA and CDR2 SQIVND (reference sequence). V shed 2 bases and J shed 4 bases, with 9 bases lying between them. The CDR3 runs 14 residues.

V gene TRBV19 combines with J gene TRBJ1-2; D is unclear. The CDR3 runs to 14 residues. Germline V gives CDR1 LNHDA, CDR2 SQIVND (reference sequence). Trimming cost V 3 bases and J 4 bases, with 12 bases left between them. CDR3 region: CASSITLAGYGYTF. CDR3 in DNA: TGTGCCAGTAGTATCACCCTGGCGGGCTATGGCTACACCTTC.

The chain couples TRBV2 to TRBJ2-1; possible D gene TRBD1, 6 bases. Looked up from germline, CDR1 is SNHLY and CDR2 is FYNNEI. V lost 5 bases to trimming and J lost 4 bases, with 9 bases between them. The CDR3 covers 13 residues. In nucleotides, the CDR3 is TGTGCCAGCAGTCGAGGACAGTACAATGAGCAGTTCTTC. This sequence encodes CASSRGQYNEQFF.

The CDR3 DNA reads as TGTGCCAGCAGCCAAGATCCAATGAACACTGAAGCTTTCTTT. It encodes CASSQDPMNTEAFF. The chain couples TRBV4-2 to TRBJ1-1; D gene uncertain. Deletions cut 0 bases from V and 0 bases from J, with 5 bases between. From germline, CDR1 is LGHNA and CDR2 YNFKEQ. The CDR3 consists of 14 residues.

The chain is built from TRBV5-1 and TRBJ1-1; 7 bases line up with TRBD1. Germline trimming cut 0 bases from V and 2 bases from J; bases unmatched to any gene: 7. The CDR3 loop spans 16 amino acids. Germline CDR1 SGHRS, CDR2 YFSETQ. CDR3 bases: TGCGCCAGCAGCTTGGGAACCGGGACAGCTAACACTGAAGCTTTCTTT. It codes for CASSLGTGTANTEAFF.

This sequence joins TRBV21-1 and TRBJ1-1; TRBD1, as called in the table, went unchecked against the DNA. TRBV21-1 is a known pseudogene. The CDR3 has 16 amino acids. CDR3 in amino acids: CASSKGGQGMLTEAFF. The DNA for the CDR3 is TGTGCCAGCAGCAAAGGCGGACAGGGTATGCTCACTGAAGCTTTCTTT.

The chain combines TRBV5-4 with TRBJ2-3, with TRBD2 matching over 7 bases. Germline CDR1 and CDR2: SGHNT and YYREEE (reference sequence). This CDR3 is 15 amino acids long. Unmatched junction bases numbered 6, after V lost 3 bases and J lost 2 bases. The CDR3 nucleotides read TGTGCCAGCAGCTCGAGTGGGAGGGACACAGATACGCAGTATTTT. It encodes CASSSSGRDTDTQYF.

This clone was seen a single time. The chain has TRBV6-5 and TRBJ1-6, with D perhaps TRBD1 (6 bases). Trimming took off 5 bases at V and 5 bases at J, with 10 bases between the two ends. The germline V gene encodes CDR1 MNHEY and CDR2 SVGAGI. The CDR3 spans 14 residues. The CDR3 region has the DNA TGTGCCAGCAGTAGACAGGCCAATAATTCACCCCTCCACTTT. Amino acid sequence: CASSRQANNSPLHF.

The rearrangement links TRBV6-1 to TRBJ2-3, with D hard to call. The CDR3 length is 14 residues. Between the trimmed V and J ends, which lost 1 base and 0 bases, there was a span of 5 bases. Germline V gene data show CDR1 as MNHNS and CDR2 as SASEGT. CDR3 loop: CASSEGSSTDTQYF. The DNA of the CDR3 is TGTGCCAGCAGTGAAGGGAGCAGCACAGATACGCAGTATTTT.

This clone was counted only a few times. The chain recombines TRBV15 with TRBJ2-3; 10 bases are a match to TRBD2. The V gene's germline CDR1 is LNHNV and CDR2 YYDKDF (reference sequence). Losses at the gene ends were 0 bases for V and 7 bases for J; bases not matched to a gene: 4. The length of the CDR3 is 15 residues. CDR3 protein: CATSREAGGPYTQYF. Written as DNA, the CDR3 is TGTGCCACCAGCAGAGAAGCGGGGGGGCCGTATACGCAGTATTTT.

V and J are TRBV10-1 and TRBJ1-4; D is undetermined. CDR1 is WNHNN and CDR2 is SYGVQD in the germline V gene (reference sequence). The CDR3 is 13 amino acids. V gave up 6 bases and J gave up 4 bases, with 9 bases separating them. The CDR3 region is CASRSGFNEKLFF. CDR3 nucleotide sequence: TGCGCCAGCAGATCCGGGTTTAATGAAAAACTGTTTTTT.

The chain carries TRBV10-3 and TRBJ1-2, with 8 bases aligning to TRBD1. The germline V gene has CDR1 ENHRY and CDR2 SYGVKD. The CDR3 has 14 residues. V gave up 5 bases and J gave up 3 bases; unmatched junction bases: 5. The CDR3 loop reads CAISTMTGDYGYTF. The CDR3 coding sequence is TGTGCCATCAGTACCATGACAGGGGACTATGGCTACACCTTC.

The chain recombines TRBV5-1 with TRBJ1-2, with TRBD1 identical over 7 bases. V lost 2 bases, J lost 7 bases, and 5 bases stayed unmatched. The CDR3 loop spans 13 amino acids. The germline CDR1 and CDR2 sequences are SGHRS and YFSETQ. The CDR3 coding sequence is TGCGCCAGCAGCTTCGGACAGGAACCTGGCTACACCTTC. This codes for CASSFGQEPGYTF.

The CDR3 nucleotides read TGTGCCAGCTCACCGACTAGTACAGGCTATGGCTACACCTTC. Translated: CASSPTSTGYGYTF. The rearrangement links TRBV18 to TRBJ1-2, with D possibly TRBD1 on 5 matching bases. The germline V and J ends were trimmed by 3 bases and 4 bases, with 12 bases remaining between them. CDR1 and CDR2 (germline): KGHSH, LQKENI. This CDR3 region has 14 residues.

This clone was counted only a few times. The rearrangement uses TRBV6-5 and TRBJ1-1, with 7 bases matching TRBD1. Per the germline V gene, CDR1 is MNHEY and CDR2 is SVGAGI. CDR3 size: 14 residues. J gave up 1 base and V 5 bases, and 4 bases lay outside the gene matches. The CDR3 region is CASSEDRANTEAFF. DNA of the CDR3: TGTGCCAGCAGTGAAGACAGGGCGAACACTGAAGCTTTCTTT.

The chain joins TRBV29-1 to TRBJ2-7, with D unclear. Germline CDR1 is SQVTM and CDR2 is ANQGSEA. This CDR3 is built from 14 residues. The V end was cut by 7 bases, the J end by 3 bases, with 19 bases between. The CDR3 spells CSAARLQTDYEQYF. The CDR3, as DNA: TGCAGCGCCGCACGGCTCCAGACTGACTACGAGCAGTACTTC.

The DNA of the CDR3 is TGTGCCAGTAGACAGACAGGGCCGAACACTGAAGCTTTCTTT. Amino acids: CASRQTGPNTEAFF. The chain joins TRBV19 to TRBJ1-1; TRBD1 matches 7 bases. The ends lost 6 bases at V and 1 base at J; junction bases unmatched: 5. From germline, CDR1 is LNHDA and CDR2 SQIVND (reference sequence). The CDR3 contains 14 residues.

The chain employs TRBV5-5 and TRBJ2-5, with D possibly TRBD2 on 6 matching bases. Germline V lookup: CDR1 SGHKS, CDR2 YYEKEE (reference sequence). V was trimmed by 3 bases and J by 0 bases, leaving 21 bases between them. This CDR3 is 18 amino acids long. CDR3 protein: CASSWGFGGLEYQETQYF. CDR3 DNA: TGTGCCAGCAGCTGGGGCTTCGGGGGACTCGAGTACCAAGAGACCCAGTACTTC.

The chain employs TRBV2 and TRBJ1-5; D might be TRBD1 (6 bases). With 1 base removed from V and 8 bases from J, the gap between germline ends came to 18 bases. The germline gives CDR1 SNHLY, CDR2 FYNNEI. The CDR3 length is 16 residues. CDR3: CASSEGWTDTFEPQHF. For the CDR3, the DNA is TGTGCCAGCAGTGAAGGTTGGACAGATACGTTCGAGCCCCAGCATTTT.

In nucleotides, the CDR3 is TGTGCCAGCAGCAGTACGGGGGGGCGGTTTAATGAGCAGTTCTTC. This encodes CASSSTGGRFNEQFF. This chain uses TRBV11-2 with TRBJ2-1, with 8 bases matching TRBD2. CDR1 and CDR2 from the germline V gene are SGHAT and FQNNGV. The junction had 10 bases not matched to a gene; V was cut back by 5 bases and J by 7 bases. This CDR3 has 15 amino acids.

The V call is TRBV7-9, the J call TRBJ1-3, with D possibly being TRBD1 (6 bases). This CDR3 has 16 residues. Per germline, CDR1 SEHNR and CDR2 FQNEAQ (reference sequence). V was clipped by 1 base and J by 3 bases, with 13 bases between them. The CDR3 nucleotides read TGTGCCAGCAGCTTAGATAGAGGGACATATGGAAACACCATATATTTT. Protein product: CASSLDRGTYGNTIYF.

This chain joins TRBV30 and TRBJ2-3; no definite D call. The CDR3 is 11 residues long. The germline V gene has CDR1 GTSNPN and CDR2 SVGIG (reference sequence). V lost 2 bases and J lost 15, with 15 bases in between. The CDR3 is CAWSREIKRYF. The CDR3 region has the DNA TGTGCCTGGAGTAGAGAGATCAAGCGATATTTT.

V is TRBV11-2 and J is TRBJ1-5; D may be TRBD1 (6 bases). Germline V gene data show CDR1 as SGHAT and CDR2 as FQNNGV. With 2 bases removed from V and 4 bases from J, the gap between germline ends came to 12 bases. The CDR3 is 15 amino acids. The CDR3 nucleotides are TGTGCCAGCAGCTTAAAAAGGGGGGGAAATCAGCCCCAGCATTTT. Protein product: CASSLKRGGNQPQHF.

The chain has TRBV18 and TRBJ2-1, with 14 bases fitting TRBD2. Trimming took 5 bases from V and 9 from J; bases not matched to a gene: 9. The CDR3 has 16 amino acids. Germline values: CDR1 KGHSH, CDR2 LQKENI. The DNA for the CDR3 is TGTGCCAGCTCAACAGGGACTAGCGGGAGAACTAGTGAGCAGTTCTTC. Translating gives CASSTGTSGRTSEQFF.

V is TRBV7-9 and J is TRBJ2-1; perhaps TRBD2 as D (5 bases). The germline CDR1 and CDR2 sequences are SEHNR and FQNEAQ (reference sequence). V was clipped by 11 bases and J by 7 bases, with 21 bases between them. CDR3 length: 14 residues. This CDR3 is CAVDLAFSGNEQFF. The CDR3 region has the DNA TGTGCCGTTGATCTCGCCTTCTCGGGGAATGAGCAGTTCTTC.

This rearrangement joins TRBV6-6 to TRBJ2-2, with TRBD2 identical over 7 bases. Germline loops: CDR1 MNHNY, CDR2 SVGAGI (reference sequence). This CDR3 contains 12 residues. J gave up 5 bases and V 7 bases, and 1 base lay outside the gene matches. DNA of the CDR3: TGTGCCAGCAACGGGGGGACCGGGGAGCTGTTTTTT. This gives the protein CASNGGTGELFF.

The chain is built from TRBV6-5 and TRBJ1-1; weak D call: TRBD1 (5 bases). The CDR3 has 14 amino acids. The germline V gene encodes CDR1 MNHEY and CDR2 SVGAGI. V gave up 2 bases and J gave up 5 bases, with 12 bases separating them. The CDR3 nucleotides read TGTGCCAGCAGTTACAGGGGCGCAAAGACTGAAGCTTTCTTT. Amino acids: CASSYRGAKTEAFF.